A selection of T cell receptor beta chains follows, all from one sample in a study of blood T cell repertoires in COVID-19. Produced via immunoSEQ multiplex PCR; TCRdb's table is partial and in-frame only. Found here are 140,000 or so clones, approximately 87% of them singletons; the top ten hold 8.5% to 9.5%. The sample comprised peripheral blood. These receptors were collected from a woman in her fifties or sixties with active or convalescent COVID-19. CDR3s include the opening cysteine and the closing phenylalanine or tryptophan. The D gene is left open where the match is weak. Not all rows give a size; the values are once, few, many and, for expanded clones, a class.

j_call	clone_size	v_call	d_call	cdr3_aa	cdr3_nt
TRBJ1-2	.	TRBV27	TRBD1	CASSPTPDRSYGYTF	TGTGCCAGCAGTCCAACACCGGACAGGTCCTATGGCTACACCTTC
TRBJ1-4	many	TRBV6-6	TRBD1	CASSAPGQGREKLFF	TGTGCCAGCAGTGCCCCGGGACAGGGTCGCGAAAAACTGTTTTTT
TRBJ2-3	.	TRBV3-1/TRBV3-2	TRBD2	CASSPRTSGDTDTQYF	TGTGCCAGCAGCCCCCGGACTAGCGGGGACACAGATACGCAGTATTTT
TRBJ1-1	.	TRBV19	TRBD1	CASSIQGGGTEAFF	TGTGCCAGTAGTATTCAAGGGGGCGGCACTGAAGCTTTCTTT
TRBJ1-2	.	TRBV7-9	TRBD1	CASSYGQGYGYTF	TGTGCCAGCAGTTATGGACAGGGCTATGGCTACACCTTC
TRBJ1-5	.	TRBV4-1	TRBD1	CASSLAGGGNQPQHF	TGCGCCAGCAGCCTCGCAGGGGGCGGCAATCAGCCCCAGCATTTT
TRBJ2-3	once	TRBV19	TRBD2	CASSIGKASGILTDTQYF	TGTGCCAGTAGTATAGGGAAGGCTAGCGGGATACTAACAGATACGCAGTATTTT
TRBJ2-1	.	TRBV24-1	TRBD2	CATSDPTSGVLSYNEQFF	TGTGCCACCAGTGATCCGACTAGCGGGGTCCTCTCCTACAATGAGCAGTTCTTC
TRBJ2-1	.	TRBV30	TRBD2	CAHTSGSGNEQFF	TGTGCCCATACTAGCGGGAGTGGGAATGAGCAGTTCTTC
TRBJ2-3	few	TRBV7-8	.	CASSPVSSDTQYF	TGTGCCAGCAGCCCCGTCTCCTCAGATACGCAGTATTTT
TRBJ2-5	once	TRBV11-2	TRBD1	CASSLVGRTGEETQYF	TGTGCCAGCAGCTTAGTGGGCCGGACAGGCGAAGAGACCCAGTACTTC
TRBJ1-1	once	TRBV19	TRBD1	CASSAPRDRGYTEAFF	TGTGCCAGTAGTGCACCCCGGGACAGGGGGTACACTGAAGCTTTCTTT
TRBJ1-5	.	TRBV12-3/TRBV12-4	.	CASGIGGQPQHF	TGTGCCAGCGGCATAGGGGGTCAGCCCCAGCATTTT
TRBJ2-7	.	TRBV4-3	TRBD1	CASSQYTGQTYEQYF	TGCGCCAGCAGCCAGTATACGGGACAGACTTACGAGCAGTACTTC
TRBJ2-2	.	TRBV12-5	TRBD2	CASGLPGLAYRGAVF	TGTGCTAGTGGTTTGCCGGGACTAGCGTACCGGGGAGCTGTTTTT
TRBJ2-7	.	TRBV7-9	TRBD1	CASSFRQGARTYEQYF	TGTGCCAGCAGCTTCCGGCAGGGGGCCCGGACCTACGAGCAGTACTTC
TRBJ2-1	.	TRBV2	.	CASSEYGGAGNEQFF	TGTGCCAGCAGTGAATACGGCGGGGCGGGCAATGAGCAGTTCTTC
TRBJ2-3	once	TRBV11-2	TRBD1	CASSLDDRGRVGDTQYF	TGTGCCAGCAGCTTAGATGACAGGGGGCGCGTCGGAGATACGCAGTATTTT
TRBJ2-7	once	TRBV5-1	.	CASSAGGYEQYF	TGCGCCAGCAGCGCCGGCGGGTACGAGCAGTACTTC
TRBJ2-1	.	TRBV28	TRBD2	CASDTSGSSYNEQFF	TGTGCCAGCGATACTAGCGGGAGCTCCTACAATGAGCAGTTCTTC
TRBJ2-3	.	TRBV28	.	CASGTLPDTQYF	TGTGCCAGCGGGACTCTCCCAGATACGCAGTATTTT
TRBJ1-2	.	TRBV25-1	TRBD1	CASSETGGGGYTF	TGTGCCAGCAGTGAAACAGGGGGGGGTGGCTACACCTTC
TRBJ1-1	.	TRBV7-9	.	CASREMNTEAFF	TGTGCCAGCAGGGAGATGAACACTGAAGCTTTCTTT
TRBJ2-7	.	TRBV12-5	TRBD2	CASGLTGLAGYEQYF	TGTGCTAGTGGTTTGACGGGACTAGCGGGCTACGAGCAGTACTTC
TRBJ1-4	.	TRBV5-1	TRBD1	CASRRGQSDEKLFF	TGCGCCAGCAGACGGGGACAGTCGGATGAAAAACTGTTTTTT
TRBJ2-5	.	TRBV3-1/TRBV3-2	TRBD2	CASSQGPRGSRGGSRETQYF	TGTGCCAGCAGCCAAGGCCCCAGAGGAAGTCGGGGGGGTTCTAGGGAGACCCAGTACTTC
TRBJ2-1	.	TRBV6-2/TRBV6-3	.	CASSTWDGGYNEQFF	TGTGCCAGCAGCACGTGGGACGGAGGGTACAATGAGCAGTTCTTC
TRBJ2-1	.	TRBV5-1	.	CASSLNGNEQFF	TGCGCCAGCAGCTTGAACGGTAATGAGCAGTTCTTC
TRBJ2-7	.	TRBV5-1	.	CASSGTMSSYEQYF	TGCGCCAGCAGCGGGACAATGAGCTCCTACGAGCAGTACTTC
TRBJ1-1	.	TRBV28	TRBD1	CASSLETGGRYTEAFF	TGTGCCAGCAGTTTAGAGACAGGGGGTCGGTACACTGAAGCTTTCTTT
TRBJ1-1	.	TRBV28	TRBD1	CASSRDRYTEAFF	TGTGCCAGCAGTAGGGACAGATACACTGAAGCTTTCTTT
TRBJ2-7	few	TRBV7-9	TRBD1	CASSRTGSLFYEQYF	TGTGCCAGCAGCCGGACAGGGTCGTTATTTTACGAGCAGTACTTC
TRBJ2-2	.	TRBV27	.	CASSLSTVPSTELFF	TGTGCCAGCAGTTTATCCACAGTGCCCAGTACGGAGCTGTTTTTT
TRBJ2-2	.	TRBV18	TRBD2	CASSPPVGTSAGELFF	TGTGCCAGCTCACCACCGGTCGGGACTAGCGCCGGGGAGCTGTTTTTT
TRBJ1-1	.	TRBV7-6	TRBD1	CASSLGGQGRNTEAFF	TGTGCCAGCAGCTTAGGGGGACAGGGTAGGAACACTGAAGCTTTCTTT
TRBJ1-1	.	TRBV7-9	.	CASSEPIQTTTEAFF	TGTGCCAGCAGCGAACCCATACAGACTACCACTGAAGCTTTCTTT
TRBJ1-3	once	TRBV30	.	CAWSSEGVTGNTIYF	TGTGCCTGGAGTTCTGAAGGGGTAACGGGAAACACCATATATTTT
TRBJ2-7	few	TRBV7-8	TRBD1	CASSSSRDREQYF	TGTGCCAGCAGCTCGAGCCGGGACAGGGAGCAGTACTTC
TRBJ1-2	.	TRBV29-1	TRBD1	CSVKQGFYGYTF	TGCAGCGTCAAACAGGGGTTCTATGGCTACACCTTC
TRBJ2-6	.	TRBV7-2	.	CASSSQSSGANVLTF	TGTGCCAGCAGCTCCCAGTCCTCTGGGGCCAACGTCCTGACTTTC
TRBJ1-1	.	TRBV20-1	.	CSALNRDLAFF	TGCAGTGCCCTGAACAGGGACCTAGCTTTCTTT
TRBJ2-3	few	TRBV24-1	TRBD2	CATSDLGAGASDTQYF	TGTGCCACCAGTGATTTGGGAGCGGGGGCGTCAGATACGCAGTATTTT